These 15 T cell receptor beta chains originate from one sample sequenced in a study of blood T cell repertoires in COVID-19. Using immunoSEQ multiplex PCR, the repertoire was profiled, and TCRdb retains in-frame clones only, with some absent. The data hold 58,000 or so clones, with about 85% observed a single time. The material sequenced was peripheral blood. Every receptor here comes from a woman in her 70s with active COVID-19.

The gene calls are TRBV7-2 and TRBJ2-1; 9 positions match TRBD2. CDR1 is SGHTA, CDR2 FQGNSA, per germline. The CDR3 consists of 17 residues. V shed 4 bases and J 8 bases; nucleotides not matched to a gene: 15. The CDR3 coding sequence is TGTGCCAGCAGCTCGGAGACTAGCGGCACGCTTGTTGATGAGCAGTTCTTC. Translating gives CASSSETSGTLVDEQFF.

The V call is TRBV28, the J call TRBJ2-7, with TRBD2 identical over 14 bases. Germline assignment: CDR1 MDHEN and CDR2 SYDVKM. J gave up 3 bases and V 6 bases, and 7 bases lay outside the gene matches. This CDR3 has 16 residues. Here the CDR3 DNA reads TGTGCCAGCAGCGGACTAGCGGGAGGAGGGCGCTACGAGCAGTACTTC. This codes for CASSGLAGGGRYEQYF.

This clone has just one count. The chain uses TRBV7-9 and TRBJ1-4; D gene unclear. V shed 1 base and J shed 5 bases, with 8 bases lying between them. This CDR3 spans 14 amino acids. Germline loops: CDR1 SEHNR, CDR2 FQNEAQ (reference sequence). CDR3 nucleotides: TGTGCCAGCAGCTTAGTTTCCCGGAATGAAAAACTGTTTTTT. It is translated as CASSLVSRNEKLFF. Full variable domain (remainder filled in from reference TRBV7-9 and TRBJ1-4): DTGVSQNPRHKITKRGQNVTFRCDPISEHNRLYWYRQTLGQGPEFLTYFQNEAQLEKSRLLSDRFSAERPKGSFSTLEIQRTEQGDSAMYLCASSLVSRNEKLFFGSGTQLSVL.

V and J are TRBV5-1 and TRBJ1-2, with 7 bases identical to TRBD1. This CDR3 region has 14 residues. Germline V gives CDR1 SGHRS, CDR2 YFSETQ. V lost 3 bases, J lost 3 bases, and 5 bases stayed unmatched. CDR3 in amino acids: CASSSDTGDYGYTF. Written as DNA, the CDR3 is TGCGCCAGCAGCTCTGACACAGGGGACTATGGCTACACCTTC.

The CDR3 DNA is TGTGCCAGAAGCGGGGGGACTAGCGGGATGGCAGATACGCAGTATTTT. Encoded protein: CARSGGTSGMADTQYF. The rearrangement joins TRBV5-3 to TRBJ2-3; 13 bases agree with TRBD2. TRBV5-3 falls under the ORF class, with uncertain function. Germline trimming cut 4 bases from V and 4 bases from J; bases unmatched to any gene: 6. The CDR3 runs 16 residues.

The rearrangement uses TRBV5-1 and TRBJ2-5; 7 nucleotides match TRBD1. The CDR3 is made up of 16 amino acids. Germline V CDR1 and CDR2: SGHRS, YFSETQ. V was clipped by 4 bases and J by 1 base; unmatched bases: 10. CDR3: CASSAGTEPLQETQYF. The CDR3 DNA reads as TGCGCCAGCAGCGCCGGGACAGAACCTCTCCAAGAGACCCAGTACTTC.

The V and J genes are TRBV28 and TRBJ1-1; possible D gene TRBD1, 5 bases. Trimming removed 3 bases at V and 8 bases at J, with 7 bases between. Germline values: CDR1 MDHEN, CDR2 SYDVKM. The CDR3 is 11 amino acids. The DNA of the CDR3 is TGTGCCAGCAGTTTGGCAGGGGAAGCTTTCTTT. It translates to CASSLAGEAFF.

V and J are TRBV21-1 and TRBJ2-7; the D segment call TRBD1 is taken from the table without a DNA check. TRBV21-1 is annotated as a pseudogene. The CDR3 covers 16 residues. The CDR3 DNA reads as TGTGCCAGCAGCAAAGTGGGGCCCAATATGTCCTACGAGCAGTACTTC. Translated: CASSKVGPNMSYEQYF.

The V and J genes are TRBV5-6 and TRBJ2-1; TRBD2 is a possible D gene (6 bases). Trimming removed 1 base at V and 10 bases at J, with 9 bases between. Germline V gene data show CDR1 as SGHDT and CDR2 as YYEEEE. There are 12 residues in the CDR3. The CDR3 sequence: CASSLTGLEQFF. DNA for the CDR3: TGTGCCAGCAGCTTGACCGGACTAGAGCAGTTCTTC.

V is TRBV7-3 and J is TRBJ2-1; 8 nucleotides line up with TRBD2. The length of the CDR3 is 16 residues. From germline, CDR1 is SGHTA and CDR2 FQGTGA. J was trimmed by 2 bases and V by 2 bases; bases with no gene match: 5. The CDR3 nucleotides read TGTGCCAGCAGCTTATACGGGAGGGCCCCCTACAATGAGCAGTTCTTC. Encoded protein: CASSLYGRAPYNEQFF.

This chain links TRBV19 with TRBJ2-3; 7 nucleotides align to TRBD2. The CDR3 is 16 amino acids. The germline gives CDR1 LNHDA, CDR2 SQIVND (reference sequence). J was trimmed by 0 bases and V by 2 bases; bases with no gene match: 5. The DNA of the CDR3 is TGTGCCAGTAGTATATCGTCTAGCGGTAGCACAGATACGCAGTATTTT. It is translated as CASSISSSGSTDTQYF. Drawing the rest from reference TRBV19 and TRBJ2-3, the complete variable domain is DGGITQSPKYLFRKEGQNVTLSCEQNLNHDAMYWYRQDPGQGLRLIYYSQIVNDFQKGDIAEGYSVSREKKESFPLTVTSAQKNPTAFYLCASSISSSGSTDTQYFGPGTRLTVL.

The chain is built from TRBV5-4 and TRBJ2-3; 8 bases line up with TRBD2. This CDR3 has 16 amino acids. The V and J ends lost 6 bases and 0 bases, in that order; junction bases with no gene match: 9. Germline CDR1 SGHNT, CDR2 YYREEE (reference sequence). The CDR3 DNA is TGTGCCAGCAAGGGATTAGCGGGAACTAGCACAGATACGCAGTATTTT. It translates to CASKGLAGTSTDTQYF.

The chain recombines TRBV28 with TRBJ1-5, with TRBD1 as a possible D gene (6 bases). The germline gives CDR1 MDHEN, CDR2 SYDVKM. The V gene lost 5 bases and the J gene lost 7 bases, with 18 bases spanning the gap. The CDR3 is made up of 15 amino acids. CDR3 nucleotide sequence: TGTGCCAGCAGTCCCTATGGGGGCGGAAAGCAGCCCCAGCATTTT. Translating gives CASSPYGGGKQPQHF.

The rearrangement links TRBV30 to TRBJ1-4; TRBD1 matches 7 bases. V shed 4 bases and J 7 bases; nucleotides not matched to a gene: 6. CDR1 and CDR2 (germline): GTSNPN, SVGIG (reference sequence). The length of the CDR3 is 13 residues. The CDR3 loop is CAWTGTVGEKLFF. CDR3 nucleotides: TGTGCCTGGACCGGGACAGTTGGTGAAAAACTGTTTTTT.

The rearrangement links TRBV4-1 to TRBJ1-5; TRBD1 matches 7 bases. The CDR3 has 16 residues. Trimming took 0 bases from V and 4 from J; bases not matched to a gene: 6. Germline assignment: CDR1 MGHRA and CDR2 YSYEKL. CDR3 sequence (DNA): TGCGCCAGCAGCCAAGATTTGGGGACAGAGAATCAGCCCCAGCATTTT. Its translation: CASSQDLGTENQPQHF.